This record concerns one T cell receptor (beta chain) sequence. In blood CD8+ and CD4+ T cells, TCR beta underwent sequencing. These data come from a study of CD8 T cells in Susac syndrome. Trimming at V came to 5 bases and at J to 4 bases, leaving 5 bases not matched to a gene. CDR3 length equals 14 residues. Germline CDR1 and CDR2: LNHDA and SQIVND (reference sequence). cDNA came from approximately 0.5 to 1 ug RNA primed by random hexamers. An immunoSEQ multiplex PCR amplified TCR beta CDR3 over 54 Vbeta and 13 Jbeta. TCRdb recomputed calls from the immunoSEQ multiplex PCR reads with MiXCR, one row per CDR3 protein. The repertoire consists of 160,000 or so distinct CDR3 sequences, with 92% occurring once and the leading ten covering more than 0.07%.

The chain links TRBV19 to TRBJ2-1, with 7 nucleotides matching TRBD1. Sequenced material: CD4+ T cells from PBMCs. The clonotype comes from a human donor in good health. CDR3 DNA sequence: TGTGCCAGTAGTTACAGGGGCGCTTACAATGAGCAGTTCTTC. Protein sequence: CASSYRGAYNEQFF.